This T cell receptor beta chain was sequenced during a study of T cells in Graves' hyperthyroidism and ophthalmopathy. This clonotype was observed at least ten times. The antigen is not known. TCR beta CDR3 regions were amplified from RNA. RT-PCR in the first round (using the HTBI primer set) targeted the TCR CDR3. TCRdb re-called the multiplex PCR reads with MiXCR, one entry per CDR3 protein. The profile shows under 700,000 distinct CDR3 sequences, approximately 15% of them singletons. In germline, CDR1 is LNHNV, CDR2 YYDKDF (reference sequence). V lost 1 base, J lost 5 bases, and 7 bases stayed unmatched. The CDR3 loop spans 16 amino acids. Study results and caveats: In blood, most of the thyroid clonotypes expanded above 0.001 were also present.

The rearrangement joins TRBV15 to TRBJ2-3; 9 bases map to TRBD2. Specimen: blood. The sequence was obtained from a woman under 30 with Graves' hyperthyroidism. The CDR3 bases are TGTGCCACCAGCAGAGGATTAGCGGGAGTAGGAGATACGCAGTATTTT. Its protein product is CATSRGLAGVGDTQYF.